The source of this T cell receptor beta chain is a study of cytomegalovirus exposure and HLA in healthy donors. In the study overall: Approximately 80 million unique TCRs from HLA-typed donors were held in an early data release. Overall study findings and caveats: The majority of TCR sequences were rare, yet some public TCRs appeared in many donors.

Remarks on this clone: Antigen: not known.

This CDR3 is built from 13 residues. Germline values: CDR1 SGHRS, CDR2 YFSETQ. The ends lost 5 bases at V and 5 bases at J; junction bases unmatched: 2. PCR amplification relied on 60 Vbeta primers (plus 13 Jbeta primers). This table comes from immunoSEQ multiplex PCR, and its TCRdb copy is limited to in-frame clones, with some not included. The table includes some 250,000 clones, 82% detected once. This clonotype originated in a woman between 40 and 50 years old in good health and CMV-seropositive. Sequencing was carried out using PBMCs. The chain employs TRBV5-1 and TRBJ2-7, with 12 nucleotides matching TRBD2. The CDR3 region has the DNA TGCGCCAGCAGGACTAGCGGGAGCAACGAGCAGTACTTC. Translating it yields CASRTSGSNEQYF.